This entry features one T cell receptor (beta chain) sequence. Using immunoSEQ multiplex PCR, the repertoire was profiled, and TCRdb retains in-frame clones only, with some absent. The sample gives about 230,000 clones, approximately 82% of which show up once; approximately 2.5% is in the top ten. The source of the sample is a study of blood T cell repertoires in COVID-19. The CDR3 extends over 13 amino acids. CDR1 is SGHRS and CDR2 is YFSETQ in the germline V gene. Losses at the gene ends were 4 bases for V and 5 bases for J; bases not matched to a gene: 3. The chain couples TRBV5-1 to TRBJ2-1; 7 nucleotides match TRBD1. This sequence was found in a woman between 70 and 85 years old with active or convalescent COVID-19. The sample consisted of peripheral blood. The CDR3 sequence is CASSPQGDNEQFF. In nucleotides, the CDR3 is TGCGCCAGCAGCCCCCAGGGGGACAATGAGCAGTTCTTC.